A single sample gave rise to the 29 T cell receptor beta chains below, sequenced in a study of blood T cells in healthy people across ages. Next came a second PCR, run for about 7 to 12 cycles, which used a sample-barcoded 5' primer along with a J-beta primer mix. TCRdb re-derived calls from the 5' RACE reads in MiXCR, one entry per CDR3 protein. The sample lists around 1,000,000 distinct CDR3 sequences, 25% occurring once. These data are also associated with another study on T cells of mothers and their children.

The sample consisted of blood. The receptors originated from a girl aged 2-10 years in good health.

J is TRBJ1-1 and V is TRBV7-9; possible D gene TRBD1, 5 bases. The CDR3 totals 15 residues. Germline V gives CDR1 SEHNR, CDR2 FQNEAQ (reference sequence). V lost 1 base, J lost 4 bases, and 13 bases lay in between. In DNA form, the CDR3 reads TGTGCCAGCAGCTTAGGGCTTCAGGGTGGCACTGAAGCTTTCTTT. This encodes CASSLGLQGGTEAFF.

This clonotype was counted only a few times. This CDR3 is CASGQRTGFAYEQYF. In DNA, the CDR3 is TGTGCTAGTGGTCAAAGGACAGGGTTTGCGTACGAGCAGTACTTC. The chain employs TRBV12-5 and TRBJ2-7, with TRBD1 matching over 8 bases. The CDR3 consists of 15 residues. From germline, CDR1 is LGHNT and CDR2 FRNRAP. Germline trimming cut 5 bases from V and 4 bases from J; bases unmatched to any gene: 10.

The V gene is TRBV7-9, the J gene TRBJ1-3; 8 bases agree with TRBD1. The CDR3 runs 15 residues. With V trimmed by 6 bases and J by 2 bases, 6 bases remained unmatched. In germline, CDR1 is SEHNR, CDR2 FQNEAQ (reference sequence). The CDR3 here is CASSFGQGTGNTIYF. The CDR3 bases are TGTGCCAGCAGTTTTGGACAGGGCACTGGAAACACCATATATTTT.

This clonotype was seen more than once but under ten times. V is TRBV5-6 and J is TRBJ2-5; D perhaps matches TRBD1 (5 bases). CDR1 is SGHDT, CDR2 YYEEEE, per germline. This CDR3 spans 16 amino acids. V was shortened by 0 bases and J by 0 bases, with 12 bases between the two germline ends. The CDR3 loop reads CASSLVGLGDQETQYF. The CDR3 coding sequence is TGTGCCAGCAGCTTGGTTGGGCTAGGGGACCAAGAGACCCAGTACTTC.

This clonotype was recorded a few times. J is TRBJ1-5 and V is TRBV15; a possible D gene is TRBD1 (5 bases). The V end was cut by 0 bases, the J end by 0 bases, with 12 bases between. The CDR3 has 17 amino acids. The V gene's germline CDR1 is LNHNV and CDR2 YYDKDF (reference sequence). This chain's CDR3 is CATSREQESDSNQPQHF. As DNA, the CDR3 is TGTGCCACCAGCAGAGAACAGGAGTCAGATAGCAATCAGCCCCAGCATTTT.

This clonotype was counted at least ten times. The J gene is TRBJ2-1, the V gene TRBV27; 8 bases align to TRBD2. From germline, CDR1 is MNHEY and CDR2 SMNVEV (reference sequence). Trimming took 3 bases from V and 6 from J; bases not matched to a gene: 10. The CDR3 loop spans 16 amino acids. CDR3: CASSFTPGLVGNEQFF. DNA for the CDR3: TGTGCCAGCAGTTTTACGCCGGGACTAGTCGGCAATGAGCAGTTCTTC.

The chain joins TRBV20-1 to TRBJ2-5; 10 bases map to TRBD1. Germline values: CDR1 DFQATT, CDR2 SNEGSKA (reference sequence). Trimming at V came to 6 bases and at J to 5 bases, leaving 9 bases not matched to a gene. This CDR3 has 14 amino acids. Here the CDR3 reads CSANLDRGRETQYF. CDR3 DNA: TGCAGTGCAAATCTGGACAGGGGGAGGGAGACCCAGTACTTC.

This clonotype has a handful of counts. The chain has TRBV3-1 and TRBJ1-4, with D possibly TRBD1 on 5 matching bases. Germline V lookup: CDR1 LGHDT, CDR2 YNNKEL (reference sequence). V dropped 2 bases and J dropped 6 bases, with 13 bases sitting between them. This CDR3 is 15 amino acids long. CDR3 DNA: TGTGCCAGCAGCCAAAACAGGAGGGACGATGAAAAACTGTTTTTT. This codes for CASSQNRRDDEKLFF.

This sequence joins TRBV7-9 and TRBJ2-1; 9 bases align to TRBD1. Germline CDR1 reads SEHNR; CDR2 reads FQNEAQ (reference sequence). V shed 1 base and J 8 bases; nucleotides not matched to a gene: 6. There are 15 residues in the CDR3. The CDR3 reads CASSLVGQGFDEQFF. The CDR3 coding sequence is TGTGCCAGCAGCTTAGTGGGACAGGGTTTTGATGAGCAGTTCTTC.

The CDR3 loop is CASSLDRDRPTDTQYF. CDR3 DNA sequence: TGTGCCAGCAGCCTAGACCGGGACAGGCCCACAGATACGCAGTATTTT. V usage is TRBV7-8 and J usage is TRBJ2-3; TRBD1 matches 8 bases. There are 16 residues in the CDR3. From germline, CDR1 is SGHVS and CDR2 FQNEAQ. The ends lost 5 bases at V and 2 bases at J; junction bases unmatched: 9.

J is TRBJ1-2 and V is TRBV27; D unclear. The germline CDR1 and CDR2 sequences are MNHEY and SMNVEV (reference sequence). CDR3 size: 13 residues. V lost 4 bases, J lost 8 bases, and 14 bases lay in between. The CDR3 here is CASSSTGSGGYTF. In nucleotides, the CDR3 is TGTGCCAGCAGTTCGACCGGGTCCGGGGGCTACACCTTC.

This clonotype was found a few times. The gene calls are TRBV20-1 and TRBJ1-2, with a possible D match to TRBD1 (5 bases). The V and J ends lost 5 bases and 0 bases respectively, with 19 bases between them. Germline CDR1 reads DFQATT; CDR2 reads SNEGSKA (reference sequence). The CDR3 has 16 residues. CDR3 residues: CSAHLPLGGANYGYTF. The CDR3, as DNA: TGCAGTGCTCACCTCCCGTTGGGGGGAGCTAACTATGGCTACACCTTC.

This clonotype was counted a few times. The chain uses TRBV12-3 or TRBV12-4 and TRBJ1-5; 10 nucleotides line up with TRBD1. V lost 6 bases to trimming and J lost 2 bases; unmatched junction nucleotides: 7. This CDR3 has 16 amino acids. The CDR3 loop reads CASRLRQGAGNQPQHF. The CDR3 coding sequence is TGTGCCAGCAGACTTAGACAGGGGGCTGGCAATCAGCCCCAGCATTTT.

V is TRBV27 and J is TRBJ2-7; D call uncertain. The end of the DNA fits TRBJ2-5 better, so the J call may be wrong. CDR1 is MNHEY, CDR2 SMNVEV, per germline (reference sequence). The CDR3 totals 13 residues. The chain's CDR3 is CASSFYQRETQYF. CDR3 DNA sequence: TGTGCCAGCAGTTTTTATCAAAGGGAGACCCAGTACTTC.

Only a few counts were recorded for this clonotype. The J gene is TRBJ2-3, the V gene TRBV29-1; possible D gene TRBD2, 5 bases. The CDR3 sequence is 14 residues long. Trimming left V 6 bases short and J 6 bases short, with 19 bases between. Germline V gene lookup returns CDR1 SQVTM and CDR2 ANQGSEA. CDR3 bases: TGCAGCGTGAACCGGGGTACTCGGCGGGATACGCAGTATTTT. This gives the protein CSVNRGTRRDTQYF.

There are a few counts of this clonotype. The V call is TRBV5-1, the J call TRBJ2-1; D is possibly TRBD2 (6 bases). The CDR3 length is 15 residues. Looked up from germline, CDR1 is SGHRS and CDR2 is YFSETQ. V was shortened by 2 bases and J by 9 bases, with 18 bases between the two germline ends. CDR3 DNA sequence: TGCGCCAGCAGCTTTACTTCCGGTGGGGGAGGTGAGCAGTTCTTC. Translation gives CASSFTSGGGGEQFF.

This clonotype was seen a few times. V is TRBV10-3 and J is TRBJ2-7; TRBD2 matches 8 bases. CDR3 length equals 14 residues. V was pared by 10 bases and J by 0 bases, with 8 bases of the junction left unmatched. Germline V lookup: CDR1 ENHRY, CDR2 SYGVKD. CDR3 residues: CASSGIPNSYEQYF. As DNA, the CDR3 is TGTGCCAGTAGCGGGATACCAAACTCCTACGAGCAGTACTTC.

This clonotype was detected only a few times. Since no conserved phenylalanine or tryptophan closes the CDR3, a read error is the likely cause. The gene calls are TRBV28 and TRBJ1-2; possible D gene TRBD1, 5 bases. V was trimmed by 8 bases and J by 1 base, leaving 5 bases between them. CDR1 is MDHEN and CDR2 is SYDVKM in the germline V gene. The CDR3 has 11 residues. The CDR3 DNA reads TGTGCCAGCGGGGGTAACTATGGCTACACCCTC. Protein: CASGGNYGYTL.

J is TRBJ2-7 and V is TRBV28; perhaps TRBD1 as D (6 bases). Germline V lookup: CDR1 MDHEN, CDR2 SYDVKM. The CDR3 extends over 14 amino acids. Trimming cost V 5 bases and J 3 bases, with 14 bases left between them. CDR3 in DNA: TGTGCCAGCAGTGACGTGGACAGATTCTACGAGCAGTACTTC. Translating gives CASSDVDRFYEQYF. Combining the CDR3 with reference TRBV28 and TRBJ2-7 gives the whole variable domain DVKVTQSSRYLVKRTGEKVFLECVQDMDHENMFWYRQDPGLGLRLIYFSYDVKMKEKGDIPEGYSVSREKKERFSLILESASTNQTSMYLCASSDVDRFYEQYFGPGTRLTVT.

This clonotype was observed a few times. Its ends do not fully match the called genes, so a read error is possible. The J gene is TRBJ1-5, the V gene TRBV7-7; D call uncertain. The CDR3 consists of 13 residues. In germline, CDR1 is SSHAT, CDR2 FNYEAQ (reference sequence). CDR3 protein: CASSLEVGKPQHF. DNA for the CDR3: TGTGCTAGCAGCTTGGAAGTTGGCAAGCCCCAGCATTTT.

This clonotype was detected a few times. The chain carries TRBV7-8 and TRBJ2-3; D gene unclear. CDR1 and CDR2 (germline): SGHVS, FQNEAQ. The CDR3 extends over 16 amino acids. The V end was cut by 5 bases, the J end by 2 bases, with 17 bases between. The CDR3 region is CASSPRQSLDTDTQYF. The CDR3, as DNA: TGTGCCAGCAGCCCCCGGCAGAGCTTGGACACAGATACGCAGTATTTT. Full variable domain (remainder filled in from reference TRBV7-8 and TRBJ2-3): GAGVSQSPRYKVAKRGQDVALRCDPISGHVSLFWYQQALGQGPEFLTYFQNEAQLDKSGLPSDRFFAERPEGSVSTLKIQRTQQEDSAVYLCASSPRQSLDTDTQYFGPGTRLTVL.

The V call is TRBV28, the J call TRBJ2-7; D may match TRBD1 or TRBD2 (6 bases each). Germline V gene sequence: CDR1 MDHEN, CDR2 SYDVKM. CDR3 length: 14 amino acids. Between the trimmed V and J ends, which lost 6 bases and 2 bases, there was a span of 14 bases. This CDR3 reads CASREGGKPYEQYF. CDR3 DNA: TGTGCCAGCAGAGAGGGGGGAAAACCCTACGAGCAGTACTTC.

V is TRBV20-1 and J is TRBJ2-4; 11 bases agree with TRBD2. The ends lost 3 bases at V and 2 bases at J; junction bases unmatched: 9. The germline V gene has CDR1 DFQATT and CDR2 SNEGSKA (reference sequence). The CDR3 is 17 residues long. The CDR3 sequence: CSASSSGRAVSKNIQYF. Here the CDR3 DNA reads TGCAGTGCTAGCAGTAGCGGGAGGGCCGTGTCCAAAAACATTCAGTACTTC.

This chain links TRBV4-1 with TRBJ2-7, with TRBD1 matching 7 bases. The J call could be wrong; TRBJ2-5 is a better fit for the DNA end. There are 15 residues in the CDR3. Germline-derived CDR1 and CDR2 are MGHRA and YSYEKL. In nucleotides, the CDR3 is TGCGCCAGCAGCCAAGTTAGCAACAGGGGTGAGACCCAGTACTTC. It yields the protein CASSQVSNRGETQYF.

The CDR3 here is CASSQGYFIAGDTYNEQFF. DNA for the CDR3: TGCGCCAGCAGCCAAGGTTATTTTATAGCGGGGGATACCTACAATGAGCAGTTCTTC. The chain has TRBV4-3 and TRBJ2-1, with 9 bases that match TRBD2. This CDR3 contains 19 residues. Germline CDR1 and CDR2: LGHNA and YSLEER. V lost 1 base, J lost 2 bases, and 12 bases stayed unmatched.

The chain links TRBV6-6 to TRBJ1-1, with TRBD1 as a possible D gene (6 bases). This CDR3 has 15 amino acids. V was cut by 7 bases and J by 4 bases, with 19 bases left in between. Germline V gene lookup returns CDR1 MNHNY and CDR2 SVGAGI (reference sequence). The CDR3 loop is CASNGAGVEGTEAFF. In nucleotides, the CDR3 is TGTGCCAGCAATGGGGCAGGGGTAGAAGGCACTGAAGCTTTCTTT.

The table lists this clonotype with a count of one. V gene TRBV7-9 combines with J gene TRBJ1-1, with TRBD1 as a possible D gene (6 bases). CDR3 length: 13 residues. Germline CDR1 SEHNR, CDR2 FQNEAQ (reference sequence). Trimming cost V 5 bases and J 5 bases, with 12 bases left between them. In nucleotides, the CDR3 is TGTGCCAGCAGCCCGGTGGGGGCAACTGAAGCTTTCTTT. It is translated as CASSPVGATEAFF. Supplemented by reference TRBV7-9 and TRBJ1-1, the full variable domain reads DTGVSQNPRHKITKRGQNVTFRCDPISEHNRLYWYRQTLGQGPEFLTYFQNEAQLEKSRLLSDRFSAERPKGSFSTLEIQRTEQGDSAMYLCASSPVGATEAFFGQGTRLTVV.

The chain uses TRBV7-9 and TRBJ1-3; the match to TRBD1 covers 7 bases. V lost 5 bases, J lost 4 bases, and 8 bases stayed unmatched. Germline V gives CDR1 SEHNR, CDR2 FQNEAQ (reference sequence). The CDR3 spans 15 residues. CDR3 protein: CASSPTGFDGNTIYF. The CDR3 DNA reads TGTGCCAGCAGCCCGACAGGGTTTGACGGAAACACCATATATTTT.

The gene calls are TRBV10-3 and TRBJ2-3, with TRBD1 matching over 8 bases. Germline values: CDR1 ENHRY, CDR2 SYGVKD. Trimming cost V 0 bases and J 6 bases; bases outside gene matches: 8. The CDR3 extends over 16 amino acids. Here the CDR3 DNA reads TGTGCCATCAGTGAGTCTGTGACAGGGGTCGTGGATACGCAGTATTTT. Amino acids: CAISESVTGVVDTQYF.